The rows below give T cell receptor beta chains drawn from one sample of a study of cytomegalovirus exposure and HLA in healthy donors. Assay used: immunoSEQ multiplex PCR; TCRdb lists only in-frame clones, some missing. Recorded for this sample: over 40,000 clones. Input material: PBMCs. These receptor sequences come from a man aged 25-45 years in good health and CMV-seronegative. Each CDR3 is given with its conserved first and last residue. A D gene is named only where the DNA matches it firmly.

D gene	V gene	J gene	CDR3 DNA	CDR3 protein
.	TRBV11-2	TRBJ2-1	TGTGCCAGCAGCTCCGAACCGCAGTTAACCGACAATGAGCAGTTCTTC	CASSSEPQLTDNEQFF
TRBD1	TRBV10-3	TRBJ1-5	TGTGCCATCAGTGAGGGGCAGGGGGCAGGGCAGCCCCAGCATTTT	CAISEGQGAGQPQHF
.	TRBV27	TRBJ2-1	TGTGCCAGCAGTTTAGCTATATACAATGAGCAGTTCTTC	CASSLAIYNEQFF
.	TRBV6-1	TRBJ1-1	TGTGCCAGCAGTGAAGCAAATGGACAGAACACTGAAGCTTTCTTT	CASSEANGQNTEAFF
TRBD1	TRBV7-8	TRBJ1-4	TGTGCCAGCAGCTTGTACAGGGGGAATGAAAAACTGTTTTTT	CASSLYRGNEKLFF
TRBD1	TRBV18	TRBJ2-7	TGTGCCAGCTCACCACCTAATGGACAGGGTTACGAGCAGTACTTC	CASSPPNGQGYEQYF
.	TRBV5-1	TRBJ2-1	TGCGCCAGCAGCTTGAAGGTTTTGACAGGGCAGTTCTTC	CASSLKVLTGQFF
.	TRBV18	TRBJ2-1	TGTGCCAGCTCACCGGTGGGGGGGCGGGCAGGTGAGCAGTTCTTC	CASSPVGGRAGEQFF
.	TRBV7-6	TRBJ2-2	TGTGCCAGCAGCCTCGAGGGTCCGAACACCGGGGAGCTGTTTTTT	CASSLEGPNTGELFF
.	TRBV7-2	TRBJ1-5	TGTGCCAGCAGCTTAGCCGGGGTGGGGAATCAGCCCCAGCATTTT	CASSLAGVGNQPQHF
.	TRBV5-4	TRBJ2-7	TGTGCCAGCAGCCCTCTGCAGGGCCCCTACGAGCAGTACTTC	CASSPLQGPYEQYF
TRBD2	TRBV5-1	TRBJ2-7	TGCGCCAGCAGCTCTCTAGCGGATATTTCCTACGAGCAGTACTTC	CASSSLADISYEQYF
.	TRBV10-3	TRBJ1-5	TGTGCCATCAGAGAGGACAGTAGCAATCAGCCCCAGCATTTT	CAIREDSSNQPQHF
TRBD2	TRBV30	TRBJ2-1	TGTGCCTGGACGGTCGGACTAGCGGGAGTTCTAGACAATGAGCAGTTCTTC	CAWTVGLAGVLDNEQFF
.	TRBV6-5	TRBJ2-2	TGTGCCAGCAGGCAGGGGGGAAACACCGGGGAGCTGTTTTTT	CASRQGGNTGELFF
TRBD2	TRBV6-5	TRBJ2-1	TGTGCCAGCAGTTACATCTCAGCGGGGGGTCCCAATGAGCAGTTCTTC	CASSYISAGGPNEQFF